The clone carrying this TCR beta chain was counted many times. Its target is unknown. This record comes from a study of T-cell reconstitution after alpha-beta-depleted transplantation in children. General study findings and limits: Approximately two months post-transplant, alpha-beta T cells reportedly originated from several hundred expanded graft clones. Day-60 TCRbeta diversity that was high in some patients was derived from surviving recipient T cells and thymic progenitors. A year post-transplant, T-cell counts and diversity derived mostly from newly produced T cells.

The CDR3 has 14 residues. V was trimmed by 2 bases and J by 4 bases, leaving 11 bases between them. The germline V gene has CDR1 MNHEY and CDR2 SVGAGI. For TCRbeta, the library was prepared with unique molecular identifiers. TCRdb itself ran the PCR reads through MiXCR, one entry per CDR3 protein. Counted here are about 870,000 distinct CDR3 sequences, 16% occurring once; the ten biggest clones make up around 4.5%. The rearrangement links TRBV6-5 to TRBJ1-1; TRBD1 might be the D (5 bases). The sample here was PBMCs, mostly from graft donor cells, taken 360 days after TCRalphabeta/CD19-depleted stem cell transplant. This sequence was found in a male patient younger than 18 who had a stem cell transplant for acute lymphoblastic leukemia, so the T cells may come from the graft donor. This CDR3 reads CASSYRGGGTEAFF. CDR3 coding DNA: TGTGCCAGCAGTTACCGGGGCGGGGGCACTGAAGCTTTCTTT.